A selection of T cell receptor beta chains follows, all from one sample in a study of chemoradiotherapy in HPV16-positive cancers. Generated by immunoSEQ multiplex PCR, the TCRdb table keeps only in-frame clones and is missing some. The sample consists of 5,300 or so clones, more than 85% of them appearing once. Sequencing used tumor tissue, obtained from a patient who underwent chemoradiotherapy. Source of these receptors: a human donor with HPV-associated anogenital cancer. Each CDR3 is given with its conserved first and last residue. The D gene is left open where the match is weak. Expanded clones get a size class; other rows say once, few or many, or leave the size out.

v_gene,j_gene,abundance,d_gene,CDR3aa,CDR3nt
TRBV7-2,TRBJ2-1,.,TRBD2,CASRETSGRDNEQFF,TGTGCCAGCAGGGAGACTAGCGGGAGGGACAATGAGCAGTTCTTC
TRBV9,TRBJ1-2,.,.,CASSVGAGLTLVGYTF,TGTGCCAGCAGCGTAGGGGCAGGGTTGACCCTCGTGGGCTACACCTTC
TRBV29-1,TRBJ1-1,.,TRBD1,CSVEPTFRGPNTEAFF,TGCAGCGTTGAACCAACGTTCAGGGGGCCGAACACTGAAGCTTTCTTT
TRBV2,TRBJ2-2,.,.,CASRPGLATGELFF,TGTGCCAGCAGGCCAGGGCTAGCCACCGGGGAGCTGTTTTTT
TRBV30,TRBJ1-1,.,.,CAWKPDPNTEAFF,TGTGCCTGGAAACCGGACCCGAACACTGAAGCTTTCTTT
TRBV7-6,TRBJ2-2,.,.,CASSQGGGLTNTGELFF,TGTGCCAGCAGTCAAGGGGGGGGACTAACGAACACCGGGGAGCTGTTTTTT
TRBV5-1,TRBJ1-1,.,.,CASSLPRLGPAGEAFF,TGCGCCAGCAGCTTGCCCCGCCTGGGGCCGGCGGGAGAAGCTTTCTTT
TRBV6-4,TRBJ1-1,.,.,CASSVYRDPEAFF,TGTGCCAGCAGTGTATATCGGGATCCTGAAGCTTTCTTT
TRBV11-2,TRBJ2-3,.,TRBD2,CASSSPGGERGGRTDTQYF,TGTGCCAGCAGCTCCCCCGGCGGGGAGCGGGGGGGCCGTACAGATACGCAGTATTTT
TRBV29-1,TRBJ2-1,.,.,CSVEQVGLGTDFYNEQFF,TGCAGCGTCGAACAAGTAGGGTTGGGGACGGATTTCTACAATGAGCAGTTCTTC
TRBV30,TRBJ1-1,once,.,CAWSGGQGGQNTEAFF,TGTGCCTGGAGTGGCGGGCAGGGAGGTCAGAACACTGAAGCTTTCTTT